This TCR beta chain originates from a study of blood T cell repertoires in COVID-19. The wider study: PBMCs, B-cell-depleted T cells, or T cells provided the cDNA or gDNA that made up the material.

With 6 bases removed from V and 0 bases from J, the gap between germline ends came to 18 bases. The CDR3 has 18 amino acids. In germline, CDR1 is MNHEY, CDR2 SVGEGT. Authors' data handling: Reference gene primer amplification yielded estimated nucleated cell counts. The data were produced by immunoSEQ multiplex PCR, yet TCRdb's version contains in-frame clones alone and is incomplete. The V and J calls and the clone size are those of that table, but D and trimming were determined from the DNA. This repertoire shows under 300,000 clones, roughly 86% found once; its top ten account for 9% to 15%. The sequenced sample consisted of peripheral blood. This clonotype originated in a man aged 80 or over with acute or convalescent COVID-19. The chain has TRBV6-2 or TRBV6-3 and TRBJ1-6; D might be TRBD1 (6 bases). CDR3 bases: TGTGCCAGCAGCAGACCGGACAGCGCGTCCTCCTATAATTCACCCCTCCACTTT. Translation gives CASSRPDSASSYNSPLHF.